This T cell receptor (beta chain) appears in the sequencing data of a study of shared clonotypes between healthy human individuals. Study-wide findings and caveats: The rarefaction results pointed to incomplete sorted-subset sequencing despite large depth.

The deep-level immunoSEQ assay was used. The table came from immunoSEQ multiplex PCR; TCRdb's copy has only in-frame clones and leaves some out. Here the sample spans 1,500,000 or so clones, around 95% being singletons. Details on this clone: What it binds is unknown.

The CDR3 spans 16 residues. Germline CDR1 and CDR2: WNHNN and SYGVQD (reference sequence). Trimming cost V 0 bases and J 9 bases; bases outside gene matches: 6. Both subsets, CD45RA+ naive and CD45RA-negative memory, were split from the CD4+ cells. The clonotype originates from a man younger than 40 in good health. The rearrangement uses TRBV10-1 and TRBJ2-1, with 12 bases identical to TRBD1. The sequenced material came from naive CD4+ T cells sorted from blood. Subset given: CD45RA+ positively selected. CDR3 sequence reads: CASSESTGQGAGEQFF. The CDR3 DNA reads TGCGCCAGCAGTGAGTCGACGGGACAGGGGGCTGGTGAGCAGTTCTTC.